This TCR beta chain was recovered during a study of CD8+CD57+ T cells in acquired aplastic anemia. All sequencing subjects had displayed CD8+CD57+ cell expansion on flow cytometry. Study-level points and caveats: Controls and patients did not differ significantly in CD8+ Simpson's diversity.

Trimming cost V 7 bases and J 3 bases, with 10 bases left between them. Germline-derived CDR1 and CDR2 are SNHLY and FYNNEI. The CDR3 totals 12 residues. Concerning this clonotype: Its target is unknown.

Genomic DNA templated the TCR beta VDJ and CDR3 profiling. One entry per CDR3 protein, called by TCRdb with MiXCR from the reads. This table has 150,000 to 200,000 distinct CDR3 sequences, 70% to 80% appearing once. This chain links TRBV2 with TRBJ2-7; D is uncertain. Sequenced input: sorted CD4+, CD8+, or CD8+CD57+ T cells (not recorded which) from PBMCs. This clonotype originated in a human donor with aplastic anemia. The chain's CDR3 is CASKVQVYEQYF. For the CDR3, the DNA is TGTGCCAGCAAGGTGCAGGTCTACGAGCAGTACTTC.